The 27 T cell receptor beta chains in this list originate from one sample, sequenced in a study of metastatic and nonmetastatic thyroid tumors. From the PCR reads, TCRdb re-called clones with MiXCR. The sample holds about 16,000 clones; more than 20% are singletons and the top ten take roughly 9.7%. The entire patient cohort was treatment-naive prior to thyroid surgery. Specimen: blood. The receptors derive from a male donor with papillary thyroid cancer or a benign thyroid nodule (not recorded which). Some clones in this sample may be carry-over from other donors' samples.

This clone is categorized as medium-sized. V usage is TRBV5-1 and J usage is TRBJ2-7; D not resolved. The CDR3 covers 12 residues. V was shortened by 3 bases and J by 7 bases, with 11 bases between the two germline ends. CDR1 and CDR2 from the germline V gene are SGHRS and YFSETQ. DNA of the CDR3: TGCGCCAGCAGCTCCCCCAGCGATGAGCAGTACTTC. The encoded protein is CASSSPSDEQYF. Combining the CDR3 with reference TRBV5-1 and TRBJ2-7 gives the whole variable domain KAGVTQTPRYLIKTRGQQVTLSCSPISGHRSVSWYQQTPGQGLQFLFEYFSETQRNKGNFPGRFSGRQFSNSRSEMNVSTLELGDSALYLCASSSPSDEQYFGPGTRLTVT.

This clone has ten or more counts. V and J are TRBV27 and TRBJ1-1; perhaps TRBD1 as D (6 bases). Germline assignment: CDR1 MNHEY and CDR2 SMNVEV (reference sequence). Trimming shortened V by 6 bases and J by 6 bases, and 17 bases separated the two germline ends. The length of the CDR3 is 14 residues. The CDR3 loop is CASSKNRVESEAFF. For the CDR3, the DNA is TGTGCCAGCAGCAAAAACAGGGTTGAGTCTGAAGCTTTCTTT.

The CDR3 sequence: CASSLGGPGPLHF. The CDR3 coding sequence is TGTGCCAGCAGCCTAGGCGGGCCTGGACCCCTCCACTTT. The gene calls are TRBV11-2 and TRBJ1-6; D gene unclear. Germline CDR1 is SGHAT and CDR2 is FQNNGV. The CDR3 contains 13 residues. V was cut by 5 bases and J by 12 bases, with 14 bases left in between.

This clone is labeled medium-sized (0.01 to 0.1%). The chain employs TRBV19 and TRBJ2-2; D remains unclear. The V gene's germline CDR1 is LNHDA and CDR2 SQIVND (reference sequence). The CDR3 has 16 amino acids. V gave up 5 bases and J gave up 3 bases, with 16 bases separating them. CDR3 DNA: TGTGCCAGTAGTTATCGTAAAAGTTCGGACACCGGGGAGCTGTTTTTT. It encodes CASSYRKSSDTGELFF.

The chain is built from TRBV6-1 and TRBJ1-2; D may be TRBD1 (5 bases). V dropped 8 bases and J dropped 0 bases, with 13 bases sitting between them. The CDR3 runs 14 residues. CDR1 and CDR2 from the germline V gene are MNHNS and SASEGT. The CDR3 sequence: CASQGTATNYGYTF. The CDR3 nucleotides are TGTGCCAGCCAAGGGACTGCTACTAACTATGGCTACACCTTC.

This clone has ten or more counts. This chain joins TRBV5-6 and TRBJ1-2, with 7 bases matching TRBD1. The CDR3 runs to 12 residues. Germline CDR1 SGHDT, CDR2 YYEEEE. V shed 2 bases, J shed 6 bases, and the junction held 1 base outside the gene matches. CDR3 loop: CASSFDRDGYTF. Written as DNA, the CDR3 is TGTGCCAGCAGCTTTGACAGGGATGGCTACACCTTC.

The CDR3 coding sequence is TGCGCCAGCAGTTACGGGACTAGAGTAACCACAGATACGCAGTATTTT. It specifies CASSYGTRVTTDTQYF. V usage is TRBV5-1 and J usage is TRBJ2-3; 8 bases are a match to TRBD2. CDR1 SGHRS and CDR2 YFSETQ come from the germline V gene. V lost 5 bases, J lost 2 bases, and 10 bases stayed unmatched. The CDR3 loop spans 16 amino acids. The whole variable domain, filled in from reference TRBV5-1 and TRBJ2-3, reads KAGVTQTPRYLIKTRGQQVTLSCSPISGHRSVSWYQQTPGQGLQFLFEYFSETQRNKGNFPGRFSGRQFSNSRSEMNVSTLELGDSALYLCASSYGTRVTTDTQYFGPGTRLTVL.

The V and J genes are TRBV14 and TRBJ2-7; maybe TRBD1 (5 bases). Trimming removed 3 bases at V and 6 bases at J, with 18 bases between. This CDR3 has 15 amino acids. The germline CDR1 and CDR2 sequences are SGHDN and FVKESK. CDR3 amino acids: CASSQDPQGKSEQYF. CDR3 bases: TGTGCCAGCAGCCAGGACCCCCAGGGTAAGAGCGAGCAGTACTTC.

This clone was counted many times. V usage is TRBV18 and J usage is TRBJ1-6; unclear D gene. The CDR3 runs 13 residues. V was trimmed by 0 bases and J by 10 bases, leaving 7 bases between them. Germline lookup yields CDR1 KGHSH and CDR2 LQKENI. CDR3: CASSPPQRSPLHF. Here the CDR3 DNA reads TGTGCCAGCTCACCACCGCAACGCTCACCCCTCCACTTT.

V is TRBV6-2 or TRBV6-3 and J is TRBJ1-1; tentatively, D is TRBD1 (5 bases). Germline CDR1 MNHEY, CDR2 SVGEGT. The CDR3 length is 13 residues. Trimming left V 3 bases short and J 4 bases short, with 9 bases between. The chain's CDR3 is CASSYQGGTEAFF. CDR3 sequence (DNA): TGTGCCAGCAGTTATCAGGGTGGCACTGAAGCTTTCTTT.

The chain is built from TRBV20-1 and TRBJ2-2; maybe TRBD2 (6 bases). This CDR3 comprises 15 residues. V was pared by 0 bases and J by 2 bases, with 10 bases between. Germline V gene sequence: CDR1 DFQATT, CDR2 SNEGSKA (reference sequence). The CDR3 spells CSARDGGTNTGELFF. DNA for the CDR3: TGCAGTGCTAGAGACGGGGGAACCAACACCGGGGAGCTGTTTTTT.

J is TRBJ2-3 and V is TRBV7-3, with D perhaps matching TRBD1 or TRBD2 (5 bases each). Trimming took off 2 bases at V and 2 bases at J, with 8 bases between the two ends. CDR3 size: 14 residues. Germline loops: CDR1 SGHTA, CDR2 FQGTGA. CDR3 coding DNA: TGTGCCAGCAGCTTAGGGGGACCCACAGATACGCAGTATTTT. Its protein product is CASSLGGPTDTQYF.

This sequence joins TRBV9 and TRBJ2-7; 9 bases line up with TRBD2. Germline-derived CDR1 and CDR2 are SGDLS and YYNGEE. The CDR3 loop spans 17 amino acids. The trim removed 2 bases at V and 5 bases at J, leaving 14 bases unmatched. The CDR3 loop is CASSVHVRASGTNEQYF. The CDR3 DNA reads TGTGCCAGCAGCGTCCACGTCCGGGCTAGCGGGACTAACGAGCAGTACTTC.

Ten or more counts support this clone. The rearrangement links TRBV7-2 to TRBJ1-4, with TRBD1 as a possible D gene (6 bases). V was clipped by 7 bases and J by 7 bases, with 19 bases between them. Looked up from germline, CDR1 is SGHTA and CDR2 is FQGNSA. The CDR3 is 15 residues long. CDR3 DNA: TGTGCCAGCACCACGCACAGGGAAACGGGTGAAAAACTGTTTTTT. Translation: CASTTHRETGEKLFF. Using reference TRBV7-2 and TRBJ1-4 for the parts outside the CDR3, the full variable domain is GAGVSQSPSNKVTEKGKDVELRCDPISGHTALYWYRQSLGQGLEFLIYFQGNSAPDKSGLPSDRFSAERTGGSVSTLTIQRTQQEDSAVYLCASTTHRETGEKLFFGSGTQLSVL.

V gene TRBV28 combines with J gene TRBJ1-2; D is perhaps TRBD1 (6 bases). Germline V CDR1 and CDR2: MDHEN, SYDVKM. The CDR3 has 14 amino acids. CDR3 protein: CGCTSTGKGLGYTF. The DNA of the CDR3 is TGTGGCTGCACCTCAACAGGGAAGGGGCTTGGCTACACCTTC.

The V gene is TRBV7-9, the J gene TRBJ2-5, with D perhaps being TRBD1 or TRBD2 (6 bases each). The CDR3 sequence is 15 residues long. Looked up from germline, CDR1 is SEHNR and CDR2 is FQNEAQ (reference sequence). V lost 5 bases, J lost 5 bases, and 18 bases lay in between. As DNA, the CDR3 is TGTGCCAGCAGCCCCCCCGGACGGGGGCGGGAGACCCAGTACTTC. Its protein product is CASSPPGRGRETQYF.

Comment on this clone: The junction departs from germline at one end; a sequencing error may be responsible. V and J are TRBV3-1 and TRBJ1-6; D not resolved. The CDR3 length is 11 residues. Germline CDR1 and CDR2: LGHDT and YNNKEL (reference sequence). Written as DNA, the CDR3 is TGTGCCAGCAGCCGCGGTGGGCCACTCAACTTT. Translating it yields CASSRGGPLNF.

This clone was detected only a few times. The chain employs TRBV6-1 and TRBJ2-7, with D possibly called TRBD1 or TRBD2 (6 bases each). In germline, CDR1 is MNHNS, CDR2 SASEGT. The CDR3 has 15 amino acids. V was clipped by 4 bases and J by 1 base, with 14 bases between them. The CDR3 DNA reads TGTGCCAGCAGTGCGGATGGGGGGCAATCCTACGAGCAGTACTTC. This codes for CASSADGGQSYEQYF.

This clone appeared many times. V usage is TRBV6-1 and J usage is TRBJ1-5; a possible D gene is TRBD1 (6 bases). Between the trimmed V and J ends, which lost 5 bases and 5 bases, there was a span of 22 bases. CDR3 length: 17 amino acids. The germline V gene has CDR1 MNHNS and CDR2 SASEGT. CDR3 sequence: CASSRPGGWDIDQPQHF. The CDR3 nucleotides are TGTGCCAGCAGTCGACCGGGGGGGTGGGACATCGATCAGCCCCAGCATTTT.

In its sample, this clone was seen a few times. This chain uses TRBV28 with TRBJ1-1, with 7 bases that match TRBD1. Germline V gene sequence: CDR1 MDHEN, CDR2 SYDVKM. CDR3 length: 13 amino acids. This chain's CDR3 is CARGGRLNTEAFF. DNA for the CDR3: TGTGCAAGAGGGGGCAGACTGAACACTGAAGCTTTCTTT. The full variable domain, with the rest looked up from reference TRBV28 and TRBJ1-1, is DVKVTQSSRYLVKRTGEKVFLECVQDMDHENMFWYRQDPGLGLRLIYFSYDVKMKEKGDIPEGYSVSREKKERFSLILESASTNQTSMYLCARGGRLNTEAFFGQGTRLTVV.

The table lists this clone with many counts. The chain combines TRBV4-2 with TRBJ2-1, with D possibly called TRBD1 or TRBD2 (5 bases each). This CDR3 has 17 residues. From germline, CDR1 is LGHNA and CDR2 YNFKEQ. V was cut by 4 bases and J by 5 bases, with 21 bases left in between. CDR3 sequence reads: CASSPWGMWGANNEQFF. Here the CDR3 DNA reads TGTGCCAGCAGCCCCTGGGGGATGTGGGGAGCTAACAATGAGCAGTTCTTC.

As to this clone: Germline and junction disagree at one end, which may indicate a read error. The V and J genes are TRBV6-6 and TRBJ2-1; no firm D call. Germline V CDR1 and CDR2: MNHNY, SVGAGI (reference sequence). The CDR3 covers 14 residues. The DNA of the CDR3 is TGTGCCAGCATTTACGGCATGGCCAACAATGAGCAGTTCTTC. Translating it yields CASIYGMANNEQFF.

This clone was observed many times. This rearrangement joins TRBV6-5 to TRBJ1-1; no clear D gene. The V gene's germline CDR1 is MNHEY and CDR2 SVGAGI. The CDR3 has 15 residues. Trimming removed 2 bases from V and 0 bases from J, with 10 bases in between. The CDR3 region is CASSYGRRVNTEAFF. For the CDR3, the DNA is TGTGCCAGCAGTTACGGTCGGAGGGTGAACACTGAAGCTTTCTTT.

This clone was picked up many times. V and J are TRBV19 and TRBJ1-4; 8 bases match TRBD1. V shed 5 bases and J 12 bases; nucleotides not matched to a gene: 14. Germline loops: CDR1 LNHDA, CDR2 SQIVND (reference sequence). This CDR3 is 15 amino acids long. CDR3 in DNA: TGTGCCAGTAGTCAAGGAGGACAGGGTGTTATGGAACTGTTTTTT. It encodes CASSQGGQGVMELFF.

This clone was seen at least ten times. The V and J genes are TRBV19 and TRBJ1-2; D remains ambiguous. Germline V CDR1 and CDR2: LNHDA, SQIVND (reference sequence). The CDR3 loop spans 11 amino acids. The V end lost 4 bases, the J end lost 4 bases, and 4 bases lay between the germline ends. The CDR3 protein is CASSTFYGYTF. CDR3 nucleotide sequence: TGTGCCAGTAGTACGTTCTATGGCTACACCTTC.

This clone was detected only once. This chain uses TRBV11-3 with TRBJ2-3; D assignment may be TRBD1 or TRBD2 (6 bases each). Trimming cost V 4 bases and J 6 bases, with 14 bases left between them. The length of the CDR3 is 14 residues. CDR1 is SGHNT, CDR2 YENEEA, per germline. In nucleotides, the CDR3 is TGTGCCAGCAGCTCCGTTCAAGGGGGGGATACGCAGTATTTT. Translating gives CASSSVQGGDTQYF.

This clone rates as medium-sized. The chain has TRBV30 and TRBJ1-4, with D possibly TRBD1 on 5 matching bases. With 8 bases removed from V and 5 bases from J, the gap between germline ends came to 15 bases. The length of the CDR3 is 13 residues. Germline CDR1 reads GTSNPN; CDR2 reads SVGIG (reference sequence). The CDR3 DNA is TGTGCCGGAGCCTCCGGGGGGAATGAAAAACTGTTTTTT. Amino acids: CAGASGGNEKLFF.